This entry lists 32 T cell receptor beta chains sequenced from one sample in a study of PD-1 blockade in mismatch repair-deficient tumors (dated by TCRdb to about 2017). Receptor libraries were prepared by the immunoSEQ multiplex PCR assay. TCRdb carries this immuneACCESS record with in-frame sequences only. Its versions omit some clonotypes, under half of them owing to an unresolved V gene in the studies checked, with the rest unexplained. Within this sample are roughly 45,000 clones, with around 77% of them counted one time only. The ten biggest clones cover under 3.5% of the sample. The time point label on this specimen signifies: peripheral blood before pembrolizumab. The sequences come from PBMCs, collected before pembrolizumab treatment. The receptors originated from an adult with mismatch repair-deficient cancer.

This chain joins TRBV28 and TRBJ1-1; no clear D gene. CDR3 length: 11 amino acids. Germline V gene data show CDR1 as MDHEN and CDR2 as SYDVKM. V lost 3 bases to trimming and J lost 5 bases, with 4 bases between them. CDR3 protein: CASSFWTEAFF. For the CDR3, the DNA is TGTGCCAGCAGTTTTTGGACTGAAGCTTTCTTT.

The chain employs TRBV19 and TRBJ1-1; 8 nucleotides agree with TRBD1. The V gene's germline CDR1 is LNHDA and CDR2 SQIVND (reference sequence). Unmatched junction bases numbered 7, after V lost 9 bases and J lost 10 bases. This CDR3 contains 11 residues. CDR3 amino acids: CASAQGVRAFF. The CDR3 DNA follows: TGTGCCAGCGCACAGGGGGTAAGAGCTTTCTTT.

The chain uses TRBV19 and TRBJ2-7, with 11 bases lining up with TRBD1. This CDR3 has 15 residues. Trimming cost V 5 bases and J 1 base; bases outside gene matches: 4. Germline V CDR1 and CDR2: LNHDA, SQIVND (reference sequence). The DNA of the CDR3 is TGTGCCAGTAGTCCGGGACAGGGGGGATCCTACGAGCAGTACTTC. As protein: CASSPGQGGSYEQYF.

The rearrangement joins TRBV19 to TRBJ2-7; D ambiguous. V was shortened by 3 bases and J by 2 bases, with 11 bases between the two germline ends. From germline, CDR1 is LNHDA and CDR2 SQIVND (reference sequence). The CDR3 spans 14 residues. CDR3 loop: CASSISTVAYEQYF. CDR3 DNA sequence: TGTGCCAGTAGTATTTCTACAGTTGCCTACGAGCAGTACTTC.

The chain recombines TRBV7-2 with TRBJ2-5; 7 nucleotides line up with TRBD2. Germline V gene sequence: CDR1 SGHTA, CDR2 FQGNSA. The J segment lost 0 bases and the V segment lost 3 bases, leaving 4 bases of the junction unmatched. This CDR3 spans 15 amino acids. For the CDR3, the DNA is TGTGCCAGCAGCTTGTCCGGGACTAACCAAGAGACCCAGTACTTC. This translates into CASSLSGTNQETQYF.

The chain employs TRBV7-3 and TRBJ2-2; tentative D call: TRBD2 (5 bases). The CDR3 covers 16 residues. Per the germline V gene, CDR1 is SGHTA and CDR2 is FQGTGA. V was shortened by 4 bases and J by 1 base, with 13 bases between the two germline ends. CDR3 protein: CASSSEGRGNTGELFF. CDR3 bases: TGTGCCAGCAGCTCGGAAGGACGGGGGAACACCGGGGAGCTGTTTTTT.

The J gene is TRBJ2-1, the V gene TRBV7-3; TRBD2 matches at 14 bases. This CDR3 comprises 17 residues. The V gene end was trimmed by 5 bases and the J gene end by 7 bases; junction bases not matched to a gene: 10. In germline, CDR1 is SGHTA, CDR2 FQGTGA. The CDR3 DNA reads TGTGCCAGCAGCCCGAGGACTAGCGGGAGGCAGGAGAATGAGCAGTTCTTC. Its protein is CASSPRTSGRQENEQFF.

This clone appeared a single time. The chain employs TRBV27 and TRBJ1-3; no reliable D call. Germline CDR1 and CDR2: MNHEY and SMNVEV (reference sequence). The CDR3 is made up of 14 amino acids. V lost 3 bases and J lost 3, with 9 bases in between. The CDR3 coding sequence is TGTGCCAGCAGTTTCCGGGCAAGTGGAAACACCATATATTTT. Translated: CASSFRASGNTIYF.

The CDR3 spells CASRLQGVNYGYTF. CDR3 coding DNA: TGTGCCAGCAGATTACAGGGGGTTAACTATGGCTACACCTTC. The rearrangement uses TRBV2 and TRBJ1-2, with 8 nucleotides matching TRBD1. Trimming took 6 bases from V and 1 from J; bases not matched to a gene: 4. The CDR3 spans 14 residues. Germline CDR1 is SNHLY and CDR2 is FYNNEI.

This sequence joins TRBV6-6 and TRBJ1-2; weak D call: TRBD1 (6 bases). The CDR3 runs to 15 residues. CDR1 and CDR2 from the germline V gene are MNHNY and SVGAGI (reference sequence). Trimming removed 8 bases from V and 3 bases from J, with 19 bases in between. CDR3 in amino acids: CASGSSRTGHYGYTF. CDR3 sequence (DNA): TGTGCCAGCGGCTCCTCCAGAACAGGGCACTATGGCTACACCTTC.

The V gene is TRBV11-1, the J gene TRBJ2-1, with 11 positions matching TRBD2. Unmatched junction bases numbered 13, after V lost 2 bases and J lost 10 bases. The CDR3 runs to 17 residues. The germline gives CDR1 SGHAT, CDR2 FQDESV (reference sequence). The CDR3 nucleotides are TGTGCCAGCAGCTTAACTTTTGGACTAGCGGGTGGTTGGGAGCAGTTCTTC. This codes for CASSLTFGLAGGWEQFF.

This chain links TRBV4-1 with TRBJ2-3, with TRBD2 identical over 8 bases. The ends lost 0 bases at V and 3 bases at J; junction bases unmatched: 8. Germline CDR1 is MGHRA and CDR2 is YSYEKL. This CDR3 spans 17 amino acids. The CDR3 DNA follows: TGCGCCAGCAGCCAAGACTCTAATAGCGGGAAAACAGATACGCAGTATTTT. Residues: CASSQDSNSGKTDTQYF.

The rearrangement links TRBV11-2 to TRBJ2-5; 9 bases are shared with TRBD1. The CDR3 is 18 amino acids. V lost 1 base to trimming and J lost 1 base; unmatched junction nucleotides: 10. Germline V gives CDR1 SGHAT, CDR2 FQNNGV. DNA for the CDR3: TGTGCCAGCAGCTTAGTAAGTGCTGGACAGGGGCTCCAAGAGACCCAGTACTTC. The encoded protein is CASSLVSAGQGLQETQYF.

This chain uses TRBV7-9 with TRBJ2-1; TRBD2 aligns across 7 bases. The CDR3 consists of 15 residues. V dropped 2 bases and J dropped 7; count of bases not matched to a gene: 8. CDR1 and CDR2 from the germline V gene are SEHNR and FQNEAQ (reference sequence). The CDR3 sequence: CASSLTAGAGNEQFF. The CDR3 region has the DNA TGTGCCAGCAGCTTAACGGCGGGAGCAGGGAATGAGCAGTTCTTC.

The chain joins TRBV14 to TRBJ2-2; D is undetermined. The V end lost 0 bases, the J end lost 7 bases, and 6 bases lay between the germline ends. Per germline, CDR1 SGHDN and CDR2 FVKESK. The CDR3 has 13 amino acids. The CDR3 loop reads CASSQDAIGELFF. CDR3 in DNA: TGTGCCAGCAGCCAAGATGCAATCGGGGAGCTGTTTTTT. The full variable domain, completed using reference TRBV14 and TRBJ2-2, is EAGVTQFPSHSVIEKGQTVTLRCDPISGHDNLYWYRRVMGKEIKFLLHFVKESKQDESGMPNNRFLAERTGGTYSTLKVQPAELEDSGVYFCASSQDAIGELFFGEGSRLTVL.

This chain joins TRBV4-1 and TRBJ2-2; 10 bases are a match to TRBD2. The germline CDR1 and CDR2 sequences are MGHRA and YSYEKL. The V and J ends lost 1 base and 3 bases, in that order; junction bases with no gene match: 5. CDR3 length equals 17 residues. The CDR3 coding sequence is TGCGCCAGCAGCCAAGGGGGGACTAGCGCGTACACCGGGGAGCTGTTTTTT. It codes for CASSQGGTSAYTGELFF.

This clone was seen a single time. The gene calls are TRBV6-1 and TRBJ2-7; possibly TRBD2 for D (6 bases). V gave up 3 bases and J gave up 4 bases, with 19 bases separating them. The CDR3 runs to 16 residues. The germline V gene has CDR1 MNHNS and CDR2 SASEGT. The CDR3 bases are TGTGCCAGCAGTGATTGGGGGACTCGCATCAAGTACGAGCAGTACTTC. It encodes CASSDWGTRIKYEQYF.

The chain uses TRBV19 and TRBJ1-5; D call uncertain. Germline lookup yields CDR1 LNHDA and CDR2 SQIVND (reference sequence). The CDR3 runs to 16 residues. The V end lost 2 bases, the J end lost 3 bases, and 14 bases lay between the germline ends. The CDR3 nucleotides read TGTGCCAGTAGTATATCGCCGGCCGCTAACAATCAGCCCCAGCATTTT. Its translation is CASSISPAANNQPQHF.

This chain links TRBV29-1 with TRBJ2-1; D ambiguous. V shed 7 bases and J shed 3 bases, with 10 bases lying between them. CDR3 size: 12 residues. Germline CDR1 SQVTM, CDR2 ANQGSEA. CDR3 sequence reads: CSALDGYNEQFF. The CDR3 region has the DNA TGCAGCGCATTGGACGGCTACAATGAGCAGTTCTTC.

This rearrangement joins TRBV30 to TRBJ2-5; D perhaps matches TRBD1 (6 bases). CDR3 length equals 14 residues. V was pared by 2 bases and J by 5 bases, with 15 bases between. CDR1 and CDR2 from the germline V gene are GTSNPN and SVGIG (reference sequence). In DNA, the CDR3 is TGTGCCTGGAGTTTACTTGGGGGCGCGGAGACCCAGTACTTC. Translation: CAWSLLGGAETQYF.

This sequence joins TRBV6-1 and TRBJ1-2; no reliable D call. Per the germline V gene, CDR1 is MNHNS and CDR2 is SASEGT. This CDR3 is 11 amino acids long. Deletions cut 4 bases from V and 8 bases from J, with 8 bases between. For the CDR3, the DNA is TGTGCCAGCAGTGGGTCGTTGGGCTACACCTTC. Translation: CASSGSLGYTF.

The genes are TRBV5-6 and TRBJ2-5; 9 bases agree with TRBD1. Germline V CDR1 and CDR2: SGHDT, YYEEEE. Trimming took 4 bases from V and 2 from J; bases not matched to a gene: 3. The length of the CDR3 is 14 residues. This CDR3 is CASSLGTGQETQYF. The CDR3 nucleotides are TGTGCCAGCAGCCTCGGGACAGGGCAAGAGACCCAGTACTTC.

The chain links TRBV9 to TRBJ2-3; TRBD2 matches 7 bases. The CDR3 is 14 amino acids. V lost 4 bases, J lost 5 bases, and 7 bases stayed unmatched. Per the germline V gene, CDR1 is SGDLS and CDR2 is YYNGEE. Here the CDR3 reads CASSPQRGGDTQYF. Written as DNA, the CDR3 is TGTGCCAGCAGCCCTCAGCGGGGAGGAGATACGCAGTATTTT.

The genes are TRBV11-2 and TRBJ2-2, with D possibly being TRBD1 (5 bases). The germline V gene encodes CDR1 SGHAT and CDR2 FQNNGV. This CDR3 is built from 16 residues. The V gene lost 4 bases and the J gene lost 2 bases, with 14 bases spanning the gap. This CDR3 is CASSWGAWNNTGELFF. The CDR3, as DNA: TGTGCCAGCAGCTGGGGCGCTTGGAACAACACCGGGGAGCTGTTTTTT. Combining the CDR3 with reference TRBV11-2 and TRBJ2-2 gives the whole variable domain EAGVAQSPRYKIIEKRQSVAFWCNPISGHATLYWYQQILGQGPKLLIQFQNNGVVDDSQLPKDRFSAERLKGVDSTLKIQPAKLEDSAVYLCASSWGAWNNTGELFFGEGSRLTVL.

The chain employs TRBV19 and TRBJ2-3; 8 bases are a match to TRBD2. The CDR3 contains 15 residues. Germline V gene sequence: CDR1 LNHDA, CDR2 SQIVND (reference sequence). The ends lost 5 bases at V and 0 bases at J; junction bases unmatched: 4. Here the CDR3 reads CASSGVAGSTDTQYF. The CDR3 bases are TGTGCCAGTAGTGGGGTAGCGGGAAGCACAGATACGCAGTATTTT.

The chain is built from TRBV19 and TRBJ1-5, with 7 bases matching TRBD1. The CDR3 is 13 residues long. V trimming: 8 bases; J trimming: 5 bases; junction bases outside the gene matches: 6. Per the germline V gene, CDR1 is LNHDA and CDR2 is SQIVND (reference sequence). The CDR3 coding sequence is TGTGCCAGTCTGCGTGACAGGGATCAGCCCCAGCATTTT. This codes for CASLRDRDQPQHF.

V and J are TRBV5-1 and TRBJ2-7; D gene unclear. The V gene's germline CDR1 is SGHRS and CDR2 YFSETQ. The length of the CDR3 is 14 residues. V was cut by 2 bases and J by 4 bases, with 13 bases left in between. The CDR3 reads CASSLDITPYEQYF. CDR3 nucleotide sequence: TGCGCCAGCAGCTTAGATATCACTCCTTACGAGCAGTACTTC. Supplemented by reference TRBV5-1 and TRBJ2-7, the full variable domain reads KAGVTQTPRYLIKTRGQQVTLSCSPISGHRSVSWYQQTPGQGLQFLFEYFSETQRNKGNFPGRFSGRQFSNSRSEMNVSTLELGDSALYLCASSLDITPYEQYFGPGTRLTVT.

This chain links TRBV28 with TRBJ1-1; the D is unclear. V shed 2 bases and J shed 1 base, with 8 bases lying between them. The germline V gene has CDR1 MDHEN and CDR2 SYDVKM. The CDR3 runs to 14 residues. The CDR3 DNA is TGTGCCAGCAGTTTAGGTATCTCGAACACTGAAGCTTTCTTT. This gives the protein CASSLGISNTEAFF.

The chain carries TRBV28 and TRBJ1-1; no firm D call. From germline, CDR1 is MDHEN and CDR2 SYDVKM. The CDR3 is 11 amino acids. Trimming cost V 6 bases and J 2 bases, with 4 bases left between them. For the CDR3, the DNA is TGTGCCAGCAGAGGAAACACTGAAGCTTTCTTT. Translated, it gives CASRGNTEAFF.

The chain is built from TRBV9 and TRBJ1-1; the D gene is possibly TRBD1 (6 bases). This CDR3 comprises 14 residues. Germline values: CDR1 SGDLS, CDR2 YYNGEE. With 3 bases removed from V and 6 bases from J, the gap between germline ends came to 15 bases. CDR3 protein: CASSDPEGDAEAFF. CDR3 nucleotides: TGTGCCAGCAGCGACCCAGAGGGGGACGCTGAAGCTTTCTTT.

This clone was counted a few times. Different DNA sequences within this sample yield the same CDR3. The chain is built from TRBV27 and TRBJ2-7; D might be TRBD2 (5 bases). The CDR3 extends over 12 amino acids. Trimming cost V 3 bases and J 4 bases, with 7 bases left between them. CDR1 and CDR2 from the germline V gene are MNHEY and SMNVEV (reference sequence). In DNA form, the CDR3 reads TGTGCCAGCAGTTTGGGCGGGTACGAGCAGTACTTC. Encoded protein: CASSLGGYEQYF.

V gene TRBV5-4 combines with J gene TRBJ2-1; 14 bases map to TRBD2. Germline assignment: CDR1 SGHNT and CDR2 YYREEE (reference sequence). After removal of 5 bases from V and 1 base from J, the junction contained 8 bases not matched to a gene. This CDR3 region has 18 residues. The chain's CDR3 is CASRSGTSGSVSYNEQFF. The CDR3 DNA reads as TGTGCCAGCAGATCCGGGACTAGCGGGAGTGTGTCCTACAATGAGCAGTTCTTC.